This TCR beta chain was recorded in a study of identical twins. Broader study findings: Twin-shared out-of-frame alpha sequences showed excess low generation probability.

It was template switching that added a universal primer site, and there were unique molecular identifiers on the cDNA. TCRdb redid the calling of the 5' RACE reads with MiXCR, one entry per CDR3 protein. Seen here are hundreds of thousands of distinct CDR3 sequences, about 9.4% observed once, and the top ten hold approximately 0.89%. The CDR3 length is 15 residues. Germline CDR1 MNHNS, CDR2 SASEGT. Germline trimming cut 5 bases from V and 0 bases from J; bases unmatched to any gene: 6. As concerns this clonotype: No antigen is known for it.

This sample also appeared in a second study, on yellow fever vaccine responses in identical twins.

Input material: PBMCs. V usage is TRBV6-1 and J usage is TRBJ1-1; 7 bases fit TRBD1. This clonotype originated in a woman between 18 and 30 years old in good health. The CDR3 bases are TGTGCCAGCAGTCGACAGGGCCTTTTGAACACTGAAGCTTTCTTT. Its protein is CASSRQGLLNTEAFF.